This TCR beta chain was sequenced for a study of response to subunit inactivated influenza vaccine. Overall study findings and caveats: Each seasonal influenza vaccination recruits few new T cells, the authors suggested.

TCRdb recomputed calls from the RT-PCR reads with MiXCR, one row per CDR3 protein. The sample carries more than 200,000 distinct CDR3 sequences, more than 10% recorded once. Comments on this clonotype: The antigen is not known.

Sample: non-naive T cells sorted from PBMCs, taken 14 to 15 days before vaccination. The sequence came from a man aged 45-60 years who received an inactivated influenza vaccine.

The CDR3 spells CASRSTGGRSYEQYF. The CDR3 DNA reads TGTGCCAGCAGATCCACAGGGGGCAGATCCTACGAGCAGTACTTC. J is TRBJ2-7 and V is TRBV28, with 9 bases matching TRBD1. J was trimmed by 1 base and V by 6 bases; bases with no gene match: 7. Germline lookup yields CDR1 MDHEN and CDR2 SYDVKM. This CDR3 is built from 15 residues.